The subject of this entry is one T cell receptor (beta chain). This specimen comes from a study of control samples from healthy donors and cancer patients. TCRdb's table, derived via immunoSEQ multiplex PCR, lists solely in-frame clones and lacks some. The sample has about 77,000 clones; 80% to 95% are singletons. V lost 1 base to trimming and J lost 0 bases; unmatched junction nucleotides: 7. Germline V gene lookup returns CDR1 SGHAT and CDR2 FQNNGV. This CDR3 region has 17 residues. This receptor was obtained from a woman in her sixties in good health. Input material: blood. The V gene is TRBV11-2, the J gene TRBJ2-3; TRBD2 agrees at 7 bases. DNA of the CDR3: TGTGCCAGCAGCTTAGTCCTTCTTAGCGGGAGCACAGATACGCAGTATTTT. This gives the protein CASSLVLLSGSTDTQYF.